This TCR beta chain was retrieved from a study of shared clonotypes between healthy human individuals. The wider study: Each donor had three CD4 naive, three CD4 memory, two CD8 naive and one CD8 memory plate.

Deep-level assay runs were performed. Method: immunoSEQ multiplex PCR; TCRdb's copy keeps in-frame clones and lacks some. The table lists a few million clones, 93% of them singletons. Germline V gene lookup returns CDR1 GTSNPN and CDR2 SVGIG (reference sequence). The CDR3 length is 12 residues. The V end lost 2 bases, the J end lost 6 bases, and 8 bases lay between the germline ends. The TCR was taken from a man younger than 30 in good health. Some clones in this sample may be carry-over from other donors' samples. The chain links TRBV30 to TRBJ1-5; D is perhaps TRBD1 (5 bases). The sample consisted of naive CD4+ T cells from PBMCs. Subset here: CD45RA+ positively selected. CDR3 in amino acids: CAWSQGAQPQHF. CDR3 DNA sequence: TGTGCCTGGAGTCAGGGAGCTCAGCCCCAGCATTTT.